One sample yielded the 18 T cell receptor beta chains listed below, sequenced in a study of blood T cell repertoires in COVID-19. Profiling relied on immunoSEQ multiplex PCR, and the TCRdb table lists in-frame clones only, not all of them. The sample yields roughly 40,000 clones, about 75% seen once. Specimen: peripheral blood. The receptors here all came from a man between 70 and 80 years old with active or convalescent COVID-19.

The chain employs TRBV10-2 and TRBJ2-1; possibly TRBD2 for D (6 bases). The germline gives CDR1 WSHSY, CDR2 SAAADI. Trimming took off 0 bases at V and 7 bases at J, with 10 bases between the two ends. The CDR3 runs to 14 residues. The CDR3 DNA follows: TGCGCCAGCAGTGAGTCGGGACTTTTTAATGAGCAGTTCTTC. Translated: CASSESGLFNEQFF.

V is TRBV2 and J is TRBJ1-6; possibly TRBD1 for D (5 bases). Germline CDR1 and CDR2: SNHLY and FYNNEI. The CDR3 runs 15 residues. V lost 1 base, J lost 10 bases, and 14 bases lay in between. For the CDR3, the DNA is TGTGCCAGCAGTGAAGAAGCTTGGAGGGGCTCACCCCTCCACTTT. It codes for CASSEEAWRGSPLHF.

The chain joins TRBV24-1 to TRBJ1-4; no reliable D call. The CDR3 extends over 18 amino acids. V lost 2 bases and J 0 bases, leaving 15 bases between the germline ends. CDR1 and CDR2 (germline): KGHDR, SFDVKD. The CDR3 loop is CATSDSGGALSTNEKLFF. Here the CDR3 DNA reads TGTGCCACCAGTGATTCCGGCGGCGCCCTCTCAACTAATGAAAAACTGTTTTTT.

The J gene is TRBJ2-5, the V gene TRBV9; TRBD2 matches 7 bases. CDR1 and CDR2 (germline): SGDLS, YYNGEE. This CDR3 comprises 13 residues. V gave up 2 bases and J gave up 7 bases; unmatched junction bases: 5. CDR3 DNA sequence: TGTGCCAGCAGCGTGGGGGGGTCTGGGACCCAGTACTTC. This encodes CASSVGGSGTQYF.

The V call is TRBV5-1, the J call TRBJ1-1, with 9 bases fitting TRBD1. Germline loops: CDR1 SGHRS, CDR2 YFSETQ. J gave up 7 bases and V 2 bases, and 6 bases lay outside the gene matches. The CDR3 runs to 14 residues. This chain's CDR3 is CASSLGTGTFEAFF. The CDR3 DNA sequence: TGCGCCAGCAGCTTAGGGACAGGGACTTTTGAAGCTTTCTTT.

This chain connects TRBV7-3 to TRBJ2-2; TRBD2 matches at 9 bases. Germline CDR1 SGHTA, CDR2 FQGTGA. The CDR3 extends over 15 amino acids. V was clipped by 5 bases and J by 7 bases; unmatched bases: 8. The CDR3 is CASSLSGGNVGELFF. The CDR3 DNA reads TGTGCCAGCAGCCTTAGCGGGGGTAATGTCGGGGAGCTGTTTTTT.

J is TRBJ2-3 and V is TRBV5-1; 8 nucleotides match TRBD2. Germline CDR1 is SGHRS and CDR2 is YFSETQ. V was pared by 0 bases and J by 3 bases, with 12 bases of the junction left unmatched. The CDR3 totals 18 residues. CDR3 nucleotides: TGCGCCAGCAGCTTGGCTACCTTTAGCGGGGTAGGGACAGATACGCAGTATTTT. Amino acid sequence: CASSLATFSGVGTDTQYF.

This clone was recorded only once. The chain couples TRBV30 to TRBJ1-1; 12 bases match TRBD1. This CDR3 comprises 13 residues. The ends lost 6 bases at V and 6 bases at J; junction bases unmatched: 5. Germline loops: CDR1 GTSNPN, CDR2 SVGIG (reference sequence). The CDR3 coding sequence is TGTGCCTGTCGGGACAGGGGGCGGTCTGAAGCTTTCTTT. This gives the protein CACRDRGRSEAFF.

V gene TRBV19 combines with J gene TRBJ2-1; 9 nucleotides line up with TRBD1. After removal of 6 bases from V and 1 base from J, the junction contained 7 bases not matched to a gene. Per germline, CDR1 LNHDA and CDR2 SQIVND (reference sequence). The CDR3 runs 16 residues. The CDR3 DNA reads TGTGCCAGTAGCTCCCCGACAGGGGGGTCCTACAATGAGCAGTTCTTC. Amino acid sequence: CASSSPTGGSYNEQFF.

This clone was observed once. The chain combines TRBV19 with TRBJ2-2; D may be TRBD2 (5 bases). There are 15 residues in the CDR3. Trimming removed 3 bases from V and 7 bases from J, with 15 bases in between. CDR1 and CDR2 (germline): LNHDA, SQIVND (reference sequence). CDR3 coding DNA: TGTGCCAGTAGTATGGGCAGGACTGACGGCGGGGAGCTGTTTTTT. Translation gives CASSMGRTDGGELFF. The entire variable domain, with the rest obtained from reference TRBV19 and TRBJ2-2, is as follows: DGGITQSPKYLFRKEGQNVTLSCEQNLNHDAMYWYRQDPGQGLRLIYYSQIVNDFQKGDIAEGYSVSREKKESFPLTVTSAQKNPTAFYLCASSMGRTDGGELFFGEGSRLTVL.

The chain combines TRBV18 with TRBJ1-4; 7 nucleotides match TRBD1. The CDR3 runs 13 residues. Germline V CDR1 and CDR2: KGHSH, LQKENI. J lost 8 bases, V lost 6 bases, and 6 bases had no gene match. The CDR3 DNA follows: TGTGCCAGCTCTCCCCCGACAGGGGAAAAACTGTTTTTT. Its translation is CASSPPTGEKLFF.

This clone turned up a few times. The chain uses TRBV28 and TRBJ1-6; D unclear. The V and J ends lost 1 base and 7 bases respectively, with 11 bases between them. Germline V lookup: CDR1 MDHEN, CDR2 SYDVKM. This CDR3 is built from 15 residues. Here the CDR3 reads CASSLSWSGNSPLHF. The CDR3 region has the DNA TGTGCCAGCAGTTTATCGTGGTCAGGCAATTCACCCCTCCACTTT.

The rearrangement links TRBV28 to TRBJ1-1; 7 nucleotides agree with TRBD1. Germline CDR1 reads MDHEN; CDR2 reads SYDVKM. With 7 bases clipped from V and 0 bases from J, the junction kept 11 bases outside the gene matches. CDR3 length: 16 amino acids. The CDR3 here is CASTNGGGIMNTEAFF. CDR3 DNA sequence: TGTGCCAGCACCAATGGAGGGGGCATAATGAACACTGAAGCTTTCTTT.

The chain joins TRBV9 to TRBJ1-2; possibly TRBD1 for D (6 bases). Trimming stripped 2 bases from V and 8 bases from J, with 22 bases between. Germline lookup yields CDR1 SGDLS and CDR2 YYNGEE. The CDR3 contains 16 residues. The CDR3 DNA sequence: TGTGCCAGCAGCGTCAGTCACAAGGGCGGGGGACACGGCTACACCTTC. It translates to CASSVSHKGGGHGYTF.

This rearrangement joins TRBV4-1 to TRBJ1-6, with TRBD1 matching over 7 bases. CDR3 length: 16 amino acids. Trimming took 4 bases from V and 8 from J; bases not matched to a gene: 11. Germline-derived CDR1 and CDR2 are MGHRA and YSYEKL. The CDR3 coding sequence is TGCGCCAGCAGCCCAGCGGGCGGGGACAGAGATTCACCCCTCCACTTT. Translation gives CASSPAGGDRDSPLHF.

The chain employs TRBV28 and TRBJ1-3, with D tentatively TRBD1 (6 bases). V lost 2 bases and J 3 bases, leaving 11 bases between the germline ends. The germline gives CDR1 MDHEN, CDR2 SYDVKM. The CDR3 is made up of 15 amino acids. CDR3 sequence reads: CASSLGGSGGNTIYF. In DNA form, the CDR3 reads TGTGCCAGCAGTTTAGGGGGCTCGGGTGGAAACACCATATATTTT.

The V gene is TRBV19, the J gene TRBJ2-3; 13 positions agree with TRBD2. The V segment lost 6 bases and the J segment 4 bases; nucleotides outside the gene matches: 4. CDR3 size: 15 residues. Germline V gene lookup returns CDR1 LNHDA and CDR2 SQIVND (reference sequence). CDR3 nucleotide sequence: TGTGCCAGTAGGCAACTAGCGGGGGGGCCAGATACGCAGTATTTT. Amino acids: CASRQLAGGPDTQYF.

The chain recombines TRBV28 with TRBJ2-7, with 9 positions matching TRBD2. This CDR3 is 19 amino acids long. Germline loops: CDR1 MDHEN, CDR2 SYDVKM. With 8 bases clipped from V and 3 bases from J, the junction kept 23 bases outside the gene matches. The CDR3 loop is CASRGDLGLAGHANYEQYF. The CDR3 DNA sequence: TGTGCCAGCCGAGGAGACCTGGGGCTAGCGGGGCATGCAAACTACGAGCAGTACTTC.